Below, 9 T cell receptor beta chains from the same sample are listed, as sequenced in a study of blood T cell repertoires in COVID-19. Some clones are missing from TCRdb's copy, which holds only in-frame ones; the method was immunoSEQ multiplex PCR. The repertoire includes some 140,000 clones, 65% to 90% of them detected once, and roughly 12% sits in the top ten. Material for sequencing was peripheral blood. The receptors come from a woman aged 60-75 years with COVID-19, enrolled during active disease.

The J gene is TRBJ2-1, the V gene TRBV12-1; the D call of TRBD1 is as the table states it, not checked on the DNA. TRBV12-1 is given as a pseudogene. The CDR3 loop spans 14 amino acids. CDR3 protein: CASSSGTGYNEQFF. CDR3 in DNA: TGTGCCAGCAGCTCCGGGACAGGATACAATGAGCAGTTCTTC.

This sequence joins TRBV28 and TRBJ1-2, with 10 bases matching TRBD1. This CDR3 has 16 amino acids. Germline CDR1 is MDHEN and CDR2 is SYDVKM. J gave up 8 bases and V 3 bases, and 12 bases lay outside the gene matches. In DNA form, the CDR3 reads TGTGCCAGCAGTTTGAAGCCGACAGGGGGCGGAGGGGGCTACACCTTC. Translation: CASSLKPTGGGGGYTF.

The table lists this clone with a few counts. V usage is TRBV18 and J usage is TRBJ1-5; a possible D gene is TRBD1 (6 bases). The ends were cut back, 6 bases at V and 5 bases at J, with 14 bases in the middle. This CDR3 spans 14 amino acids. Germline CDR1 is KGHSH and CDR2 is LQKENI. The CDR3 sequence is CASSPNRVDQPQHF. CDR3 nucleotides: TGTGCCAGCTCCCCCAACAGGGTTGATCAGCCCCAGCATTTT.

The rearrangement links TRBV19 to TRBJ1-2; 9 nucleotides align to TRBD1. Unmatched junction bases numbered 19, after V lost 7 bases and J lost 4 bases. CDR1 and CDR2 from the germline V gene are LNHDA and SQIVND (reference sequence). This CDR3 comprises 18 residues. CDR3: CASTTQGARVIPLYGYTF. DNA of the CDR3: TGTGCCAGTACCACACAGGGGGCTCGGGTAATACCCCTCTATGGCTACACCTTC. Full variable domain (remainder filled in from reference TRBV19 and TRBJ1-2): DGGITQSPKYLFRKEGQNVTLSCEQNLNHDAMYWYRQDPGQGLRLIYYSQIVNDFQKGDIAEGYSVSREKKESFPLTVTSAQKNPTAFYLCASTTQGARVIPLYGYTFGSGTRLTVV.

The DNA for the CDR3 is TGTGCCAGCCAGGGACAGCTTAATGAAAAACTGTTTTTT. It is translated as CASQGQLNEKLFF. V and J are TRBV2 and TRBJ1-4; 7 nucleotides agree with TRBD1. Germline V gene lookup returns CDR1 SNHLY and CDR2 FYNNEI. The junction had 4 bases not matched to a gene; V was cut back by 8 bases and J by 4 bases. The CDR3 extends over 13 amino acids.

This clone was seen a handful of times. The chain is built from TRBV5-5 and TRBJ2-1; D is perhaps TRBD1 (5 bases). The CDR3 has 12 residues. CDR1 is SGHKS and CDR2 is YYEKEE in the germline V gene (reference sequence). V was clipped by 4 bases and J by 6 bases, with 8 bases between them. CDR3 amino acids: CASSQTVNEQFF. The CDR3 DNA sequence: TGTGCCAGCAGCCAGACAGTCAATGAGCAGTTCTTC.

Points on this clone: Other DNA sequences in this sample translate to the same CDR3. The chain is built from TRBV7-3 and TRBJ1-2; a weak D match, TRBD1 (6 bases). Germline CDR1 reads SGHTA; CDR2 reads FQGTGA. Trimming took off 4 bases at V and 6 bases at J, with 15 bases between the two ends. The CDR3 is 14 amino acids. This CDR3 is CASSYSGGADGYTF. For the CDR3, the DNA is TGTGCCAGCAGCTACTCGGGGGGCGCCGATGGCTACACCTTC. The full variable domain, its missing parts supplied by reference TRBV7-3 and TRBJ1-2, is GAGVSQTPSNKVTEKGKYVELRCDPISGHTALYWYRQSLGQGPEFLIYFQGTGAADDSGLPNDRFFAVRPEGSVSTLKIQRTERGDSAVYLCASSYSGGADGYTFGSGTRLTVV.

This clone was detected once. V is TRBV7-9 and J is TRBJ2-1; 12 nucleotides agree with TRBD2. The V gene's germline CDR1 is SEHNR and CDR2 FQNEAQ (reference sequence). CDR3 length: 15 residues. Trimming took 1 base from V and 10 from J; bases not matched to a gene: 5. The DNA for the CDR3 is TGTGCCAGCAGCTTAGGCGGACTAGCGGGAAAGGAGCAGTTCTTC. Its protein is CASSLGGLAGKEQFF.

This chain joins TRBV3-1 (or the pseudogene TRBV3-2) and TRBJ1-1, with D uncertain. V lost 0 bases, J lost 5 bases, and 7 bases lay in between. The CDR3 is 13 amino acids. Germline CDR1 reads LGHDT; CDR2 reads YNNKEL (reference sequence). CDR3 coding DNA: TGTGCCAGCAGCCAAGAATCCAGGACTGAAGCTTTCTTT. This translates into CASSQESRTEAFF.